Listed below are T cell receptor beta chains from one sample, sequenced in a study of blood T cell repertoires in COVID-19. Produced via immunoSEQ multiplex PCR; TCRdb's table is partial and in-frame only. Of approximately 270,000 clones listed, roughly 88% are singletons. Sequenced material: peripheral blood. Receptor source: a woman aged 25-40 years with COVID-19, enrolled during active disease. Each CDR3 is given without its conserved first and last residue.

TRBV7-9	14	TRBJ2-3	ASSLGQGVLTDTQY
TRBV14	13	TRBJ1-1	ASSQSENENAEAF
TRBV6-5	13	TRBJ2-3	ASSYGTGGSDTQY
TRBV24-1	13	TRBJ2-3	ATSAGTGELGTQY
TRBV18	12	TRBJ1-2	ASSSDRSQYGYT
TRBV6-5	13	TRBJ1-1	ASNPYGLGNTEAF
TRBV30	11	TRBJ2-5	ALIAGGGETQY
TRBV2	12	TRBJ2-7	ASIGGGLPYEQY
TRBV5-1	12	TRBJ2-7	ASSLRQGEHEQY
TRBV5-1	12	TRBJ2-3	ASSLVGTTDTQY
TRBV2	12	TRBJ1-1	ASSERTANTEAF
TRBV23-1	14	TRBJ1-5	ASSLNGYATGYPQH
TRBV10-3	14	TRBJ2-2	AISETSGNLGGELF
TRBV11-3	15	TRBJ1-6	ASSLERTGAPRSPLH
TRBV30	11	TRBJ1-1	AWSQGQGPEAF
TRBV19	14	TRBJ2-1	ASRDLAGAAYNEQF
TRBV19	16	TRBJ2-4	ASSALAGLLRGKNIQY
TRBV27	11	TRBJ1-5	ASRITADQPQH
TRBV5-4	12	TRBJ2-7	ASSLQGTSYEQY
TRBV4-1	15	TRBJ2-3	ASSQGLSGGVVNTQY
TRBV7-9	15	TRBJ1-4	ASSPWGGTGANEKLF
TRBV13	10	TRBJ1-1	ASSGGTAEAF
TRBV19	13	TRBJ2-4	ASSIDWRDRSIQY
TRBV5-4	11	TRBJ2-1	ASSSTEGTEQF
TRBV25-1	13	TRBJ2-2	ASSETSGARKELF
TRBV6-5	11	TRBJ1-5	ASQTSGGQPQH